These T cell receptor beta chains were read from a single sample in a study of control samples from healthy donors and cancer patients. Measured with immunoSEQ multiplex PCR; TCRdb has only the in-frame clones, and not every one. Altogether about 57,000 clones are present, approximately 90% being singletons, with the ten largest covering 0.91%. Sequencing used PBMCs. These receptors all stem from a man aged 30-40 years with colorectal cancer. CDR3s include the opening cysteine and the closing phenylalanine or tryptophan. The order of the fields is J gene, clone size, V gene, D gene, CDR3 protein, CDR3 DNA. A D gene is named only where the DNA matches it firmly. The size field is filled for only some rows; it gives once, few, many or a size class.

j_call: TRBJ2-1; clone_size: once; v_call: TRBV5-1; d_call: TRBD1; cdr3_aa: CASSLRTGASEQFF; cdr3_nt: TGCGCCAGCAGCCTGAGGACAGGGGCAAGTGAGCAGTTCTTC
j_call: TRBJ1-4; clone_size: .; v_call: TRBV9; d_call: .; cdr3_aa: CASSLAGTNEKLFF; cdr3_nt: TGTGCCAGCAGCCTAGCGGGTACTAATGAAAAACTGTTTTTT
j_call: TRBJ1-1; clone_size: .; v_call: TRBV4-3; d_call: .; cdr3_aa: CASSQQGMNTEAFF; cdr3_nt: TGCGCCAGCAGCCAACAAGGAATGAACACTGAAGCTTTCTTT
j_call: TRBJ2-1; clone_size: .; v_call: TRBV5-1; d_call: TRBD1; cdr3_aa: CASSRGQGGYNEQFF; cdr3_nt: TGCGCCAGCAGCAGGGGACAGGGAGGTTACAATGAGCAGTTCTTC
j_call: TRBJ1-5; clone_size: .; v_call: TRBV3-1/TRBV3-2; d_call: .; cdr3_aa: CASSQIGSNQPQHF; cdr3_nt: TGTGCCAGCAGCCAAATTGGATCCAATCAGCCCCAGCATTTT
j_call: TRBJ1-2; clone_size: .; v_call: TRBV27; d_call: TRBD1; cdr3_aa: CASTQRGDRDGYTF; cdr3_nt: TGTGCCAGCACCCAAAGGGGGGACAGGGATGGCTACACCTTC
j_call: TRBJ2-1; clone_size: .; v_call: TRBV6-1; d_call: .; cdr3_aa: CASSEPGLSNEQFF; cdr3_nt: TGTGCCAGCAGTGAACCGGGACTTTCCAATGAGCAGTTCTTC
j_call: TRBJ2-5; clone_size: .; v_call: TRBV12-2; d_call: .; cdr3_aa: CASRLGAGTQETQYF; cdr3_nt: TGTGCAAGTCGCTTAGGTGCGGGCACCCAAGAGACCCAGTACTTC
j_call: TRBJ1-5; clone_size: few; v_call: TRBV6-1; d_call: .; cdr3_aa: CASSEASRKPSNQPQHF; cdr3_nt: TGTGCCAGCAGTGAAGCGAGCAGGAAACCTAGCAATCAGCCCCAGCATTTT
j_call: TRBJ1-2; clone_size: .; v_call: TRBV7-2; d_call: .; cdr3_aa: CASSLSGGGYTF; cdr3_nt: TGTGCCAGCAGCTTATCAGGAGGTGGCTACACCTTC
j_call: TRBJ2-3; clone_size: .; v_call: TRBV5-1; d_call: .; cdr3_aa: CASSLTPPPDTQYF; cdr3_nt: TGCGCCAGCAGCTTAACCCCGCCGCCAGATACGCAGTATTTT
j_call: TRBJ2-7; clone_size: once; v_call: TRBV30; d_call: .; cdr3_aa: CAWSGPGYEQYF; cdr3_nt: TGTGCCTGGAGTGGGCCAGGATACGAGCAGTACTTC
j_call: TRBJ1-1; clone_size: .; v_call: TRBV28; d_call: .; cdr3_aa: CASTPSGGNTEAFF; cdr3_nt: TGTGCCAGCACCCCCTCGGGAGGGAACACTGAAGCTTTCTTT
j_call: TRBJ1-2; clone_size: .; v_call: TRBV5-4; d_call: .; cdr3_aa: CASSLGAGNGYTF; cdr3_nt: TGTGCCAGCAGCTTGGGGGCAGGGAATGGCTACACCTTC
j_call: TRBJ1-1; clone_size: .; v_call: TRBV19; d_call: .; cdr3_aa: CASSTRRTEAFF; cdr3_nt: TGTGCCAGTAGTACCCGCAGGACTGAAGCTTTCTTT
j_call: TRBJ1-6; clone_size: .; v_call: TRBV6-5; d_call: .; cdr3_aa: CASRPRADYNSPLHF; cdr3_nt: TGTGCCAGCAGACCCAGGGCGGACTATAATTCACCCCTCCACTTT
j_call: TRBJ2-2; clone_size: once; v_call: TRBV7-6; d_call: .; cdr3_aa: CASSAGPGANTGELFF; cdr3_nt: TGTGCCAGCAGCGCTGGGCCAGGAGCGAACACCGGGGAGCTGTTTTTT
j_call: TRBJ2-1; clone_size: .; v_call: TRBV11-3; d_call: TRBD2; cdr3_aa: CASSLDRGGAMVHEQFF; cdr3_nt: TGTGCCAGCAGCTTAGACCGCGGGGGGGCCATGGTACATGAGCAGTTCTTC
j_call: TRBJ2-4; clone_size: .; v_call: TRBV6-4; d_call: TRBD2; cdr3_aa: CASSDSGGADIQYF; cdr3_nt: TGTGCCAGCAGTGACTCCGGGGGGGCGGACATTCAGTACTTC
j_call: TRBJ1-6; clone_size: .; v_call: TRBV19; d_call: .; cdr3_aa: CASSIGFAGSNSPLHF; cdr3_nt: TGTGCCAGTAGTATTGGTTTCGCAGGGAGTAATTCACCCCTCCACTTT
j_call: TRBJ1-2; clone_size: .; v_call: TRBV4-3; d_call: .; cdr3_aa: CASSQKSVGGYGYTF; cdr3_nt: TGCGCCAGCAGTCAAAAATCGGTGGGGGGCTATGGCTACACCTTC
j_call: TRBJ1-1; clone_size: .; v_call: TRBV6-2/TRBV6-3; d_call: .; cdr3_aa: CASSYSRTAGEAFF; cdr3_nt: TGTGCCAGCAGTTACTCCCGGACAGCGGGTGAAGCTTTCTTT
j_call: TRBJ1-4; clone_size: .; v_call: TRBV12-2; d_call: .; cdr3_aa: CASRTPRANEKLFF; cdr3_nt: TGTGCAAGTCGCACCCCGAGGGCTAATGAAAAACTGTTTTTT
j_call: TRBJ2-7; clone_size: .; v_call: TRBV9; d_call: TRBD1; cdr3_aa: CASSADYGTGGPPESF; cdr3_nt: TGTGCCAGCAGCGCCGATTACGGGACAGGGGGCCCCCCGGAGTCTTTC
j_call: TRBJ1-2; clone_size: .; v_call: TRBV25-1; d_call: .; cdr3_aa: CASSEGIGYTF; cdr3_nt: TGTGCCAGCAGCGAAGGAATAGGCTACACCTTC
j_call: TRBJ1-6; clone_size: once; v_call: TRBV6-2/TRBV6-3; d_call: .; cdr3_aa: CASSGTAGSPLHF; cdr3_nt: TGTGCCAGCAGCGGGACCGCAGGGTCACCCCTCCACTTT
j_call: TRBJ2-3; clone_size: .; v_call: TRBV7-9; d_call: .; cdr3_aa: CASSPGGGGAPIYTDTQYF; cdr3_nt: TGTGCCAGCAGCCCAGGGGGCGGGGGGGCCCCCATTTACACAGATACGCAGTATTTT
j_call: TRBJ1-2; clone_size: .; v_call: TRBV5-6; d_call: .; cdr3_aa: CASSRETAYGYTF; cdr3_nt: TGTGCCAGCAGCCGCGAGACAGCCTATGGCTACACCTTC
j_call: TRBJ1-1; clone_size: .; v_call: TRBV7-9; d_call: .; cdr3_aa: CASRPDPSKGTEAFF; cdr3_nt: TGTGCCAGCAGACCGGACCCATCGAAGGGGACTGAAGCTTTCTTT
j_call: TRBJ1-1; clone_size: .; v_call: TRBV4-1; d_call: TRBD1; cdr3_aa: CASSQDITGGTEAFF; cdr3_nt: TGCGCCAGCAGCCAAGATATTACAGGGGGTACTGAAGCTTTCTTT
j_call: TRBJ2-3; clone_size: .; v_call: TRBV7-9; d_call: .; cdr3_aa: CASSLNTQYF; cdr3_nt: TGTGCCAGCAGCTTAAATACGCAGTATTTT
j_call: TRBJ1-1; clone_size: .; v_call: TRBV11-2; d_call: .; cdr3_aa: CASSLKGGTEAFF; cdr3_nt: TGTGCCAGCAGCTTAAAGGGGGGCACTGAAGCTTTCTTT
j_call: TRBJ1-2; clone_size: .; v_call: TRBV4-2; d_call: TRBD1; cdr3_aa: CASSKLPSGTGGGYGYTF; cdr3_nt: TGTGCCAGCAGCAAACTACCCTCCGGGACAGGGGGAGGCTATGGCTACACCTTC
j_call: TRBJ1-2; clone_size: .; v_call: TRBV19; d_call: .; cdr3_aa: CASSRKGAYGYTF; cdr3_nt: TGTGCCAGTAGCCGTAAAGGGGCCTATGGCTACACCTTC
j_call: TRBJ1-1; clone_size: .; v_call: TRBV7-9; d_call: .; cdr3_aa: CASSVTTGAEAFF; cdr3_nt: TGTGCCAGCAGCGTAACGACCGGGGCGGAAGCTTTCTTT
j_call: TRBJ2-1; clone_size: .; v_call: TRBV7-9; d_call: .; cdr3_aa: CASSQEGLNEQFF; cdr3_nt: TGTGCCAGCAGCCAGGAGGGGTTGAATGAGCAGTTCTTC
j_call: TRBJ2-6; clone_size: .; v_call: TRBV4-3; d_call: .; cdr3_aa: CASSQDWAGGANVLTF; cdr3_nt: TGCGCCAGCAGCCAAGATTGGGCGGGAGGGGCCAACGTCCTGACTTTC
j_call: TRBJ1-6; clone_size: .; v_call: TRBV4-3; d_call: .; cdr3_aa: CASSHVLQGRDSPLHF; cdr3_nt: TGCGCCAGCAGCCATGTATTACAGGGAAGGGATTCACCCCTCCACTTT
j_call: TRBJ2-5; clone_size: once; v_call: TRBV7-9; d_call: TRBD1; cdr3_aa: CASSKKGTDQETQYF; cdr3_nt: TGTGCCAGCAGCAAGAAGGGGACAGACCAAGAGACCCAGTACTTC
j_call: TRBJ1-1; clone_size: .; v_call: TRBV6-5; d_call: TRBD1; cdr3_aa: CASSYEDRGTEAFF; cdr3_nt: TGTGCCAGCAGTTACGAAGACAGGGGCACTGAAGCTTTCTTT
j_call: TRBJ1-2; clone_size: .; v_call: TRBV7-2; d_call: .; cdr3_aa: CASSFNARTSVGYTF; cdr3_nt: TGTGCCAGCAGCTTCAACGCACGTACGTCGGTGGGCTACACCTTC
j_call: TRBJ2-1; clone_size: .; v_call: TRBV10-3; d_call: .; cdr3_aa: CAISESVGGAVLNNEQFF; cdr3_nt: TGTGCCATCAGTGAGTCGGTTGGAGGGGCTGTTCTAAACAATGAGCAGTTCTTC
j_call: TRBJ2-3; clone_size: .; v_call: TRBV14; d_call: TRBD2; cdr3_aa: CASSQASGGIHTTRGGADTQYF; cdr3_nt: TGTGCCAGCAGCCAAGCTTCGGGGGGTATCCACACAACTCGGGGAGGGGCAGATACGCAGTATTTT
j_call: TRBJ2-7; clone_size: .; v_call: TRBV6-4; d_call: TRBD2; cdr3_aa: CASSPPSGGPGIIYEQYF; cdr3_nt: TGTGCCAGCAGCCCTCCTAGCGGGGGGCCTGGGATCATTTACGAGCAGTACTTC
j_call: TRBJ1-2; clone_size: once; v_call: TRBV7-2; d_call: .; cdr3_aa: CASSLPGETYYGYTF; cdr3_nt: TGTGCCAGCAGCCTTCCGGGAGAGACTTACTATGGCTACACCTTC
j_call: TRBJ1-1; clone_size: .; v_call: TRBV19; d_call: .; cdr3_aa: CATQETANTEAFF; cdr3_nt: TGTGCCACCCAAGAGACAGCTAACACTGAAGCTTTCTTT
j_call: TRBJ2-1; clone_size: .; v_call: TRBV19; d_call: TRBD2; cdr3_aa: CASSSGLANEQFF; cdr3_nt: TGTGCCAGTAGTTCGGGACTAGCAAATGAGCAGTTCTTC
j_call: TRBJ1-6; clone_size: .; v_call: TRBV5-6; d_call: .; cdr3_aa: CASSLGDGINSPLHF; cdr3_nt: TGTGCCAGCAGCTTGGGAGACGGGATTAATTCACCCCTCCACTTT
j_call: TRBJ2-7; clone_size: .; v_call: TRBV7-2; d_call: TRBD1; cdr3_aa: CASSSGGRYEQYF; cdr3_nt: TGTGCCAGCAGCTCAGGGGGCCGGTACGAGCAGTACTTC
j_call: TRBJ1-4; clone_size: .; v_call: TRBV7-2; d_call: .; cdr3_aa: CASSLRLSGQRFEKLFF; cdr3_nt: TGTGCCAGCAGCTTAAGGCTTAGTGGACAGAGATTTGAAAAACTGTTTTTT
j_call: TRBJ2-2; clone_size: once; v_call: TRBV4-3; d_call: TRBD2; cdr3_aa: CASSQELAGATGELFF; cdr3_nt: TGCGCCAGCAGCCAAGAGCTAGCGGGGGCCACCGGGGAGCTGTTTTTT
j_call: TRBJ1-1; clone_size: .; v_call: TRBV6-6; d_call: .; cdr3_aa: CASSSFGGLNTEAFF; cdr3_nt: TGTGCCAGCAGCTCATTCGGGGGATTGAACACTGAAGCTTTCTTT
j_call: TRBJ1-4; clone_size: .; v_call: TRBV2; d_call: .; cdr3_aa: CASSVGEKLFF; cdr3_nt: TGTGCCAGCAGTGTGGGTGAAAAACTGTTTTTT
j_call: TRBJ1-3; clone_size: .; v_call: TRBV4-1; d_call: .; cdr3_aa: CASSSLRDSGNTIYF; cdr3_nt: TGCGCCAGCAGCTCTTTACGGGACTCTGGAAACACCATATATTTT
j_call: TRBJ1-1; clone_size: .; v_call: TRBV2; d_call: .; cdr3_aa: CASSEAFF; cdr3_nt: TGTGCCAGCAGTGAAGCTTTCTTT
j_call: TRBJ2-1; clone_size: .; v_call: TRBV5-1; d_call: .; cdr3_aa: CASSRQIGWVMNEQFF; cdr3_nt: TGCGCCAGCAGCCGACAGATAGGGTGGGTCATGAATGAGCAGTTCTTC
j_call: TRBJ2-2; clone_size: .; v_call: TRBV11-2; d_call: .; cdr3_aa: CASSLDRFETGELFF; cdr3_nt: TGTGCCAGCAGCTTAGATCGGTTCGAGACCGGGGAGCTGTTTTTT
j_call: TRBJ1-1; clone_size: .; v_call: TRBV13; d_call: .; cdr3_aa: CASSSRTEGTEAFF; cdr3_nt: TGTGCCAGCAGCTCGAGGACGGAGGGGACTGAAGCTTTCTTT
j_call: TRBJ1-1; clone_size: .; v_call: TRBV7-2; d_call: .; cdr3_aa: CASSWGRQYMNTEAFF; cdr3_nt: TGTGCCAGCAGCTGGGGCCGACAGTACATGAACACTGAAGCTTTCTTT